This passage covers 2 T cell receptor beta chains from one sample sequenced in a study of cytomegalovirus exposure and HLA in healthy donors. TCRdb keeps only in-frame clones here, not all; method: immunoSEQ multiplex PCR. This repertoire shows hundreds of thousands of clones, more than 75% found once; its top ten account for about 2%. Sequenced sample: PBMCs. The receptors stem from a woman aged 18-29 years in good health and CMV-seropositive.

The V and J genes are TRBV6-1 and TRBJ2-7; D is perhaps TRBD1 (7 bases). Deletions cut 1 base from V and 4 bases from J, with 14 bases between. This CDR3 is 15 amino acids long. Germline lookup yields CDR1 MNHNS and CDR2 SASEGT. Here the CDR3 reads CASSEVGGGGYEQYF. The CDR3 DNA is TGTGCCAGCAGTGAAGTTGGAGGGGGCGGATACGAGCAGTACTTC.

CDR3 residues: CASNPSGPPVYGYTF. CDR3 DNA sequence: TGTGCCAGCAACCCTTCCGGTCCTCCTGTCTATGGCTACACCTTC. The gene calls are TRBV28 and TRBJ1-2; the D is unclear. The CDR3 runs to 15 residues. Germline-derived CDR1 and CDR2 are MDHEN and SYDVKM. Trimming took 7 bases from V and 4 from J, leaving 19 bases between them.